This T cell receptor beta chain was obtained from a study of T cell responses to AZD1222 COVID-19 vaccine. Study outcomes and limitations: Baseline testing showed seropositivity in only six AZD1222 recipients. Donor demographics were predominantly white British with a female majority; clonal diversity may be underestimated. Spike regions recognized by vaccine-associated CD4 TCRs spanned the protein, led by 160-218 and 743-854.

As to this clone: Its target is unknown.

Assay: immunoSEQ multiplex PCR; the TCRdb copy retains only in-frame clones and omits some. The table shows roughly 120,000 clones, with roughly 89% occurring only once. CDR3 size: 15 residues. Germline CDR1 SGHTA, CDR2 FQGNSA. V was clipped by 1 base and J by 0 bases, with 7 bases between them. V usage is TRBV7-2 and J usage is TRBJ1-3; D is ambiguous. This material consisted of peripheral blood, taken 28 days after the second AZD1222 dose. The clonotype comes from an adult who received the AZD1222 COVID-19 vaccine. The CDR3 DNA reads TGTGCCAGCAGCTTAGGATCAGGCTCTGGAAACACCATATATTTT. It is translated as CASSLGSGSGNTIYF.